The 22 T cell receptor beta chains in this list originate from one sample, sequenced in a study of beta chain features in type 1 diabetes. Study-level findings and limits: Type 1 diabetes patients had moderately but significantly shorter TCRB CDR3s in all four CD4+ subsets.

Since all of the isolated RNA was reverse transcribed, expressed TCRB transcripts were what got sequenced. Libraries were prepared by immunoSEQ multiplex PCR; TCRdb keeps only in-frame clonotypes and omits some of them. The sample has about 240,000 clones; roughly 13% are singletons. These receptors have no known antigen. The sequenced sample was naive CD4+ T cells from blood. The receptors were gathered from a man aged 25-45 years with type 1 diabetes.

The chain employs TRBV5-6 and TRBJ1-1; D perhaps matches TRBD1 (6 bases). The CDR3 is 13 residues long. Germline V CDR1 and CDR2: SGHDT, YYEEEE. Trimming took 4 bases from V and 7 from J, leaving 14 bases between them. Here the CDR3 reads CASSLGQKIEAFF. For the CDR3, the DNA is TGTGCCAGCAGCCTAGGACAGAAAATTGAAGCTTTCTTT.

The CDR3 bases are TGTGCCAGCTCACCAAGAGGGGCGGGAAACTACGAGCAGTACTTC. Amino acids: CASSPRGAGNYEQYF. J is TRBJ2-7 and V is TRBV18; a weak D match, TRBD2 (6 bases). The CDR3 consists of 15 residues. CDR1 and CDR2 from the germline V gene are KGHSH and LQKENI. The V gene lost 2 bases and the J gene lost 3 bases, with 14 bases spanning the gap.

The V and J genes are TRBV2 and TRBJ2-1; 8 bases align to TRBD2. CDR3 size: 14 residues. CDR1 is SNHLY and CDR2 is FYNNEI in the germline V gene. J gave up 8 bases and V 3 bases, and 6 bases lay outside the gene matches. CDR3 protein: CASSESGSWDEQFF. The CDR3 DNA reads as TGTGCCAGCAGTGAGAGCGGGAGTTGGGATGAGCAGTTCTTC.

The V and J genes are TRBV18 and TRBJ1-2; D call uncertain. The CDR3 totals 13 residues. Germline V lookup: CDR1 KGHSH, CDR2 LQKENI. The V end lost 4 bases, the J end lost 5 bases, and 11 bases lay between the germline ends. As DNA, the CDR3 is TGTGCCAGCTCACTAAACGGGGATTATGGCTACACCTTC. Residues: CASSLNGDYGYTF.

In its sample, this clone was seen a few times. The chain couples TRBV5-1 to TRBJ2-1; D possibly corresponds to TRBD1 (5 bases). The CDR3 runs 14 residues. The germline gives CDR1 SGHRS, CDR2 YFSETQ. V lost 0 bases, J lost 3 bases, and 7 bases lay in between. CDR3 nucleotides: TGCGCCAGCAGCTTGGACAGGAGCTACAATGAGCAGTTCTTC. Protein sequence: CASSLDRSYNEQFF.

The V and J genes are TRBV2 and TRBJ2-7; perhaps TRBD1 as D (6 bases). V dropped 11 bases and J dropped 5 bases, with 19 bases sitting between them. The CDR3 sequence is 13 residues long. Germline loops: CDR1 SNHLY, CDR2 FYNNEI. The CDR3 here is CAGKRTATHEQYF. CDR3 in DNA: TGTGCCGGAAAAAGGACAGCTACACACGAGCAGTACTTC.

In its sample, this clone was seen a few times. The chain uses TRBV5-1 and TRBJ2-5; D remains ambiguous. V gave up 3 bases and J gave up 2 bases, with 8 bases separating them. The CDR3 contains 13 residues. Germline V gene lookup returns CDR1 SGHRS and CDR2 YFSETQ. The CDR3 bases are TGCGCCAGCAGCTCCCCTCGGCAAGAGACCCAGTACTTC. Translation: CASSSPRQETQYF.

This clone was picked up a small number of times. The genes are TRBV30 and TRBJ2-1; 8 bases map to TRBD1. Germline V gene data show CDR1 as GTSNPN and CDR2 as SVGIG (reference sequence). Losses at the gene ends were 3 bases for V and 3 bases for J; bases not matched to a gene: 7. This CDR3 is built from 15 residues. The CDR3 here is CAWSVDRGGYNEQFF. The CDR3 DNA reads as TGTGCCTGGAGCGTAGACAGGGGAGGCTACAATGAGCAGTTCTTC.

The chain joins TRBV19 to TRBJ2-1; 7 nucleotides align to TRBD2. Germline V gene lookup returns CDR1 LNHDA and CDR2 SQIVND (reference sequence). This CDR3 is 15 amino acids long. Losses at the gene ends were 3 bases for V and 3 bases for J; bases not matched to a gene: 5. The DNA of the CDR3 is TGTGCCAGTAGTATGCGAGCGGGGCACTACAATGAGCAGTTCTTC. Translated: CASSMRAGHYNEQFF. The full variable domain, with the rest looked up from reference TRBV19 and TRBJ2-1, is DGGITQSPKYLFRKEGQNVTLSCEQNLNHDAMYWYRQDPGQGLRLIYYSQIVNDFQKGDIAEGYSVSREKKESFPLTVTSAQKNPTAFYLCASSMRAGHYNEQFFGPGTRLTVL.

This clone has a handful of counts. The genes are TRBV4-1 and TRBJ2-3, with 10 bases aligning to TRBD2. The V gene's germline CDR1 is MGHRA and CDR2 YSYEKL. V gave up 0 bases and J gave up 6 bases; unmatched junction bases: 12. This CDR3 has 18 residues. The CDR3 DNA sequence: TGCGCCAGCAGCCAAGATAGGGGGAGCGGGGGGGCGTGGGATACGCAGTATTTT. Encoded protein: CASSQDRGSGGAWDTQYF.

V and J are TRBV25-1 and TRBJ2-3; D perhaps matches TRBD2 (5 bases). The CDR3 totals 14 residues. V was trimmed by 4 bases and J by 0 bases, leaving 8 bases between them. Germline CDR1 and CDR2: MGHDK and SYGVNS. The CDR3 region has the DNA TGTGCCAGCAGTGGGAGGTTTAGCACAGATACGCAGTATTTT. Translation: CASSGRFSTDTQYF.

The V and J genes are TRBV5-1 and TRBJ2-1; D remains unclear. Germline-derived CDR1 and CDR2 are SGHRS and YFSETQ. The V and J ends lost 0 bases and 4 bases respectively, with 14 bases between them. The length of the CDR3 is 16 residues. The CDR3 region has the DNA TGCGCCAGCAGCTTGGGCATAGTAGCCGGATACAATGAGCAGTTCTTC. Amino acid sequence: CASSLGIVAGYNEQFF.

The V gene is TRBV9, the J gene TRBJ2-3; weak D call: TRBD1 (6 bases). The CDR3 totals 13 residues. Trimming pared 4 bases from V and 4 bases from J, leaving 10 bases between. CDR1 and CDR2 (germline): SGDLS, YYNGEE. The CDR3 DNA sequence: TGTGCCAGCAGCTTCAGGACAGCAGATACGCAGTATTTT. The encoded protein is CASSFRTADTQYF.

The genes are TRBV6-5 and TRBJ2-7; 11 positions agree with TRBD2. The CDR3 consists of 13 residues. V trimming: 6 bases; J trimming: 9 bases; junction bases outside the gene matches: 7. The germline gives CDR1 MNHEY, CDR2 SVGAGI. CDR3 coding DNA: TGTGCCAGCAGCCTTACTAGCGGGAGCGGGCAGTACTTC. Protein product: CASSLTSGSGQYF.

This clone was seen only once. The gene calls are TRBV19 and TRBJ1-5, with TRBD1 as a possible D gene (6 bases). V lost 0 bases and J lost 4, with 10 bases in between. The CDR3 runs 15 residues. Per the germline V gene, CDR1 is LNHDA and CDR2 is SQIVND (reference sequence). The CDR3 DNA reads TGTGCCAGTAGTATAGAAAGGACAGCTAATCAGCCCCAGCATTTT. This translates into CASSIERTANQPQHF.

This chain uses TRBV7-9 with TRBJ2-1; D might be TRBD1 (5 bases). CDR1 and CDR2 (germline): SEHNR, FQNEAQ (reference sequence). The length of the CDR3 is 15 residues. V was pared by 1 base and J by 5 bases, with 12 bases between. CDR3 amino acids: CASSLGRQSHNEQFF. CDR3 DNA sequence: TGTGCCAGCAGCTTAGGGCGACAGAGCCACAATGAGCAGTTCTTC.

The rearrangement joins TRBV15 to TRBJ2-1; TRBD2 aligns across 7 bases. There are 15 residues in the CDR3. Trimming removed 1 base from V and 4 bases from J; junction bases left unmatched: 4. Germline V lookup: CDR1 LNHNV, CDR2 YYDKDF (reference sequence). The CDR3 sequence is CATSRVERGYNEQFF. The CDR3 DNA is TGTGCCACCAGCAGAGTGGAGCGGGGATACAATGAGCAGTTCTTC.

This clone has only a few counts. The chain recombines TRBV30 with TRBJ2-5; possibly TRBD1 for D (6 bases). The germline V gene encodes CDR1 GTSNPN and CDR2 SVGIG (reference sequence). This CDR3 has 12 residues. The germline V and J ends were trimmed by 2 bases and 4 bases, with 8 bases remaining between them. CDR3 in amino acids: CAWSQGRETQYF. Here the CDR3 DNA reads TGTGCCTGGAGTCAGGGGCGAGAGACCCAGTACTTC.

The table lists this clone with a few counts. The chain has TRBV30 and TRBJ2-1, with TRBD2 matching 7 bases. CDR3 size: 14 residues. The V gene's germline CDR1 is GTSNPN and CDR2 SVGIG (reference sequence). Trimming at V came to 4 bases and at J to 8 bases, leaving 11 bases not matched to a gene. The CDR3: CAWILAPGGDEQFF. CDR3 nucleotides: TGTGCCTGGATTCTGGCCCCGGGGGGTGATGAGCAGTTCTTC.

In this sample, this clone turned up a few times. The V and J genes are TRBV5-1 and TRBJ2-7, with D perhaps matching TRBD1 (5 bases). Trimming stripped 4 bases from V and 3 bases from J, with 8 bases between. This CDR3 is built from 12 residues. Germline V CDR1 and CDR2: SGHRS, YFSETQ. The CDR3 sequence: CASSQGFYEQYF. CDR3 coding DNA: TGCGCCAGCAGCCAGGGATTCTACGAGCAGTACTTC.

This clone was observed a handful of times. The rearrangement links TRBV6-5 to TRBJ1-1; D is undetermined. Germline CDR1 is MNHEY and CDR2 is SVGAGI. V shed 6 bases and J shed 0 bases, with 11 bases lying between them. The CDR3 extends over 14 amino acids. CDR3 region: CASSPQPMNTEAFF. The CDR3 DNA follows: TGTGCCAGCAGCCCACAGCCAATGAACACTGAAGCTTTCTTT.

The chain recombines TRBV4-1 with TRBJ2-7; 9 nucleotides line up with TRBD1. Germline values: CDR1 MGHRA, CDR2 YSYEKL. The junction had 3 bases not matched to a gene; V was cut back by 4 bases and J by 2 bases. The CDR3 contains 14 residues. CDR3 protein: CASSRGTGPYEQYF. CDR3 nucleotides: TGCGCCAGCAGCCGAGGGACAGGGCCCTACGAGCAGTACTTC.